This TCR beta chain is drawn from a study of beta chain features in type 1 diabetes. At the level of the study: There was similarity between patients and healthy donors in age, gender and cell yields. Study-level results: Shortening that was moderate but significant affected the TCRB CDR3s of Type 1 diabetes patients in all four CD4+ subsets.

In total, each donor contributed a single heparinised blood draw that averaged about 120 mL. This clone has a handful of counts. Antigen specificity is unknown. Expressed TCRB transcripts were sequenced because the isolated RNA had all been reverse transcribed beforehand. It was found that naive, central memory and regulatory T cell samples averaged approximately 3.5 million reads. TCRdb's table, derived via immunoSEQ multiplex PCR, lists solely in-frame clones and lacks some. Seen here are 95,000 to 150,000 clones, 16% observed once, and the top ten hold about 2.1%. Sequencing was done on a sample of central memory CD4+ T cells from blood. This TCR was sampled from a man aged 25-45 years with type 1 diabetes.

This chain's CDR3 is CASSSLGWNRGETQYF. The CDR3, as DNA: TGTGCCAGCAGTTCACTCGGGTGGAACAGGGGGGAGACCCAGTACTTC. The J gene is TRBJ2-5, the V gene TRBV6-5, with TRBD1 matching over 8 bases. Germline V gene sequence: CDR1 MNHEY, CDR2 SVGAGI. This CDR3 region has 16 residues. Trimming cost V 4 bases and J 5 bases; bases outside gene matches: 12.